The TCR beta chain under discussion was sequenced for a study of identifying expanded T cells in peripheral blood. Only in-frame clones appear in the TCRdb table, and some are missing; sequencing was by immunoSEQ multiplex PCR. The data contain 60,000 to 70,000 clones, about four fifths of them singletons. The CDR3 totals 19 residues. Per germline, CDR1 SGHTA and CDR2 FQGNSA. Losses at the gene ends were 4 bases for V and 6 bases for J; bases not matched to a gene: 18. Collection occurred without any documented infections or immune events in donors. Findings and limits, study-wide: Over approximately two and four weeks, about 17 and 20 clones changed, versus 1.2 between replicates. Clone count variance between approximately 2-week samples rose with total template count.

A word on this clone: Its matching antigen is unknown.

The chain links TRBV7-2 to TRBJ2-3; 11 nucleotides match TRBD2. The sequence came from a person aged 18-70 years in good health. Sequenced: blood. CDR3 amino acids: CASSSRGMRLAGSYDTQYF. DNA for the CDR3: TGTGCCAGCAGCTCTAGAGGGATGAGACTAGCGGGATCCTACGATACGCAGTATTTT.